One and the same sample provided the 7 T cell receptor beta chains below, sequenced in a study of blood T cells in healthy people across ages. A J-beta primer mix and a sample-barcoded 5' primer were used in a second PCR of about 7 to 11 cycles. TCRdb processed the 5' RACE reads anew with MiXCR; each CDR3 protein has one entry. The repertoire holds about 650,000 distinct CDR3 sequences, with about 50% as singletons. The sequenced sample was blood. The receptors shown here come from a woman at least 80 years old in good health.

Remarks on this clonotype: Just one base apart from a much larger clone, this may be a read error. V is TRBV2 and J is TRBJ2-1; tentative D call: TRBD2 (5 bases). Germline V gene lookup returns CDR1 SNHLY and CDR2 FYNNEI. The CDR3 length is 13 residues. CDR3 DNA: TGTGCCCTAGGGATTAGCTCCTACAATGAGCGGTACTTC. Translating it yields CALGISSYNERYF.

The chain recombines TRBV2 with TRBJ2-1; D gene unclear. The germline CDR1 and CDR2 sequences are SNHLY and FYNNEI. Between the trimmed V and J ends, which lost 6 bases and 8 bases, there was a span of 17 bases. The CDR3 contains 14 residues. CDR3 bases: TGTGCCAGCAGCCGCTTAACAACTGGGGATGAGCAGTTCTTC. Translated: CASSRLTTGDEQFF.

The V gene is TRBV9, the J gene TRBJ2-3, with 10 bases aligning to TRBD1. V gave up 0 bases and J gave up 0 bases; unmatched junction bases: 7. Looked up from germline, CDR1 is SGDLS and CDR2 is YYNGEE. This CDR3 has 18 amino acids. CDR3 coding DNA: TGTGCCAGCAGCGTAGAGGGACAGGGGATCACTAGCACAGATACGCAGTATTTT. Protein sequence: CASSVEGQGITSTDTQYF.

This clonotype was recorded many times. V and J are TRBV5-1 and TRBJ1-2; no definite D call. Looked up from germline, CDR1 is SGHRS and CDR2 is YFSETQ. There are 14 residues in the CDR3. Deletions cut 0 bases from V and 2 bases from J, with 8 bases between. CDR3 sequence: CASSLDGTNYGYTF. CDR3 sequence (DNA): TGCGCCAGCAGCTTGGATGGCACAAACTATGGCTACACCTTC.

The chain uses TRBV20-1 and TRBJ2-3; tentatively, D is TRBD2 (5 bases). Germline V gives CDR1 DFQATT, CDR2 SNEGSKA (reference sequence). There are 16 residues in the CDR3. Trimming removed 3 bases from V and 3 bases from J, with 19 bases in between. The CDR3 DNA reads TGCAGTGCTAGTGGACCGGGTAGAGGGAATACAGATACGCAGTATTTT. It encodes CSASGPGRGNTDTQYF.

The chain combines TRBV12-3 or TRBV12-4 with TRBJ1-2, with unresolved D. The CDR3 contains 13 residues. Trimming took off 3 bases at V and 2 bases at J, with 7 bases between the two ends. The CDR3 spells CASSFQENYGYTF. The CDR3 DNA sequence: TGTGCCAGCAGTTTCCAGGAAAACTATGGCTACACCTTC.

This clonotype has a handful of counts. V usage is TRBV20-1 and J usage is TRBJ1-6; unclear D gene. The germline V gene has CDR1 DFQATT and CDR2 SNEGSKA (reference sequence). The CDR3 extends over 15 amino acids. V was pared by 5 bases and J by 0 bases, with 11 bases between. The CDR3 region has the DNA TGCAGTGCTTCCGACGGTAGCTCCTATAATTCACCCCTCCACTTT. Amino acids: CSASDGSSYNSPLHF.